The T cell receptor beta chain described here comes from a study of T cells in Graves' hyperthyroidism and ophthalmopathy. This clonotype has ten or more counts. Germline-derived CDR1 and CDR2 are DFQATT and SNEGSKA (reference sequence). Trimming removed 5 bases at V and 2 bases at J, with 7 bases between. This CDR3 has 12 amino acids. Stable Graves' hyperthyroidism denoted no ophthalmopathy progression over 18 months. Exclusion of a patient resulted from uncontrolled infection, other autoimmune disease, pregnancy or lactation. Each diagnosis drew on symptoms, thyroxine, TRAb, thyroid ultrasound and orbital computed tomography findings. Amplified TCR beta CDR3 regions came from RNA transcripts. Primed by the HTBI set, a first-round RT-PCR was run on the TCR CDR3. MiXCR, applied by TCRdb to the multiplex PCR reads, yields one record per CDR3 protein. The repertoire holds about 290,000 distinct CDR3 sequences, with approximately 15% as singletons.

V gene TRBV20-1 combines with J gene TRBJ1-3, with no clear D. The clonotype comes from a woman in her forties with Graves' hyperthyroidism. Sample: blood. CDR3 region: CSAAGAGNTIYF. The CDR3 nucleotides are TGCAGTGCTGCCGGGGCTGGAAACACCATATATTTT.